This T cell receptor beta chain was captured in a study of blood T cell repertoires in COVID-19. Looking at the study overall: From the United States, Italy and Spain came samples of acute and convalescent COVID-19. Sources were T cells, B-cell-depleted T cells, or PBMCs; the material itself was cDNA or gDNA.

This clone appeared once. Original analysis: Scientists estimated how many nucleated cells there were by amplifying reference gene primers. The method was immunoSEQ multiplex PCR; TCRdb's version includes in-frame clones alone and lacks a portion of them. The DNA gave D and trimming, while V, J and clone size come from that table. This table holds about 240,000 clones, about four fifths found once. Germline V CDR1 and CDR2: MNHEY, SVGAGI. The V and J ends lost 6 bases and 9 bases, in that order; junction bases with no gene match: 5. The CDR3 has 14 amino acids. This rearrangement joins TRBV6-5 to TRBJ2-1, with TRBD2 matching 13 bases. The sample comprised peripheral blood. The receptor comes from a woman aged 18 to 35 with acute or convalescent COVID-19. The CDR3 DNA follows: TGTGCCAGCAGAAAGGGACTAGCGGGATTTGAGCAGTTCTTC. This sequence encodes CASRKGLAGFEQFF.